A single sample gave rise to the 16 T cell receptor beta chains below, sequenced in a study of technical replicates of blood from a few donors. The protocol was immunoSEQ multiplex PCR, while the TCRdb copy is restricted to in-frame clones and leaves out a portion. The sample contains roughly 100,000 clones, approximately 95% of which appear only once. Material: T cells isolated from PBMCs. These receptors were taken from a human donor in good health.

V and J are TRBV4-1 and TRBJ1-2; D is unresolved. The CDR3 runs 15 residues. Trimming removed 8 bases from V and 4 bases from J, with 20 bases in between. Germline CDR1 and CDR2: MGHRA and YSYEKL. Here the CDR3 reads CASQNPAQRAYGYTF. In nucleotides, the CDR3 is TGCGCCAGCCAAAACCCCGCACAGAGAGCCTATGGCTACACCTTC.

The chain has TRBV18 and TRBJ2-7, with 9 bases aligning to TRBD2. CDR1 and CDR2 (germline): KGHSH, LQKENI. The V gene end was trimmed by 2 bases and the J gene end by 4 bases; junction bases not matched to a gene: 9. The CDR3 consists of 16 residues. CDR3: CASSPSLAGTTYEQYF. The DNA for the CDR3 is TGTGCCAGCTCACCAAGCCTAGCGGGAACTACGTACGAGCAGTACTTC.

V and J are TRBV27 and TRBJ2-7, with 11 bases matching TRBD2. Trimming removed 6 bases from V and 3 bases from J; junction bases left unmatched: 7. CDR3 size: 15 residues. Germline-derived CDR1 and CDR2 are MNHEY and SMNVEV (reference sequence). As DNA, the CDR3 is TGTGCCAGCAGCGACGGGACTAGCGGAATCTACGAGCAGTACTTC. Amino acids: CASSDGTSGIYEQYF.

V usage is TRBV7-9 and J usage is TRBJ2-7, with D perhaps matching TRBD2 (5 bases). CDR1 and CDR2 from the germline V gene are SEHNR and FQNEAQ (reference sequence). The CDR3 is made up of 12 amino acids. The V end lost 6 bases, the J end lost 7 bases, and 13 bases lay between the germline ends. Here the CDR3 reads CASSPEGVEQYF. CDR3 in DNA: TGTGCCAGCAGTCCTGAGGGAGTTGAGCAGTACTTC.

The chain is built from TRBV7-8 and TRBJ2-1; 12 bases fit TRBD2. Looked up from germline, CDR1 is SGHVS and CDR2 is FQNEAQ. The V and J ends lost 5 bases and 5 bases, in that order; junction bases with no gene match: 4. The CDR3 contains 15 residues. For the CDR3, the DNA is TGTGCCAGCAGCCCTTGGACTAGCGGGAACAATGAGCAGTTCTTC. Translation: CASSPWTSGNNEQFF.

The chain combines TRBV5-6 with TRBJ2-3; D is undetermined. This CDR3 is built from 16 residues. CDR1 SGHDT and CDR2 YYEEEE come from the germline V gene. Trimming stripped 0 bases from V and 2 bases from J, with 13 bases between. CDR3 protein: CASSLARQVSTDTQYF. The CDR3 nucleotides read TGTGCCAGCAGCTTGGCCAGGCAGGTTTCCACAGATACGCAGTATTTT.

V and J are TRBV13 and TRBJ1-1; perhaps TRBD1 as D (6 bases). This CDR3 spans 14 amino acids. V shed 7 bases and J shed 0 bases, with 12 bases lying between them. CDR1 is PRHDT, CDR2 FYEKMQ, per germline (reference sequence). The DNA for the CDR3 is TGTGCCAGCACCCTAAACAGGGTGAACACTGAAGCTTTCTTT. Amino acid sequence: CASTLNRVNTEAFF.

The CDR3 region is CASTSPGGYNEQFF. The CDR3 DNA reads as TGTGCCAGTACTTCCCCGGGAGGGTACAATGAGCAGTTCTTC. V and J are TRBV19 and TRBJ2-1, with TRBD2 matching over 8 bases. This CDR3 comprises 14 residues. Unmatched junction bases numbered 6, after V lost 7 bases and J lost 4 bases. The germline CDR1 and CDR2 sequences are LNHDA and SQIVND (reference sequence). The complete variable domain, with remaining parts taken from reference TRBV19 and TRBJ2-1, reads DGGITQSPKYLFRKEGQNVTLSCEQNLNHDAMYWYRQDPGQGLRLIYYSQIVNDFQKGDIAEGYSVSREKKESFPLTVTSAQKNPTAFYLCASTSPGGYNEQFFGPGTRLTVL.

The V and J genes are TRBV4-2 and TRBJ1-5; 9 bases align to TRBD1. Germline loops: CDR1 LGHNA, CDR2 YNFKEQ. V lost 1 base, J lost 7 bases, and 11 bases stayed unmatched. The CDR3 covers 17 residues. CDR3 region: CASSQGSGQGIGQPQHF. The DNA for the CDR3 is TGTGCCAGCAGCCAAGGTTCCGGACAGGGGATTGGACAGCCCCAGCATTTT.

The chain has TRBV9 and TRBJ2-7; 7 positions agree with TRBD1. V lost 3 bases to trimming and J lost 0 bases; unmatched junction nucleotides: 6. Germline CDR1 is SGDLS and CDR2 is YYNGEE. The CDR3 is 15 residues long. The CDR3 protein is CASSDGQDISYEQYF. The CDR3 bases are TGTGCCAGCAGCGACGGACAGGACATCTCCTACGAGCAGTACTTC.

The chain joins TRBV4-1 to TRBJ2-5; D perhaps matches TRBD2 (5 bases). The CDR3 covers 16 residues. Germline values: CDR1 MGHRA, CDR2 YSYEKL. The ends were cut back, 3 bases at V and 5 bases at J, with 19 bases in the middle. CDR3: CASSHLGGWVEETQYF. CDR3 coding DNA: TGCGCCAGCAGCCATTTAGGAGGTTGGGTCGAGGAGACCCAGTACTTC.

Worth noting for this clone: Compared with germline, one end of the junction differs, possibly owing to a read error. The rearrangement links TRBV4-1 to TRBJ1-5; the D gene is possibly TRBD1 (6 bases). This CDR3 region has 18 residues. Germline-derived CDR1 and CDR2 are MGHRA and YSYEKL. The CDR3 DNA reads TGCGCCAGCAGCAAAGAGGGGGGTTTTGCGGGGATCAATCAGCCCCAGCATTTT. Translated, it gives CASSKEGGFAGINQPQHF.

The V and J genes are TRBV7-9 and TRBJ1-5; D gene ambiguous. Germline-derived CDR1 and CDR2 are SEHNR and FQNEAQ (reference sequence). Trimming removed 10 bases from V and 4 bases from J, with 17 bases in between. This CDR3 contains 14 residues. CDR3: CATQPAGGNQPQHF. The CDR3 coding sequence is TGTGCCACCCAGCCCGCGGGTGGGAATCAGCCCCAGCATTTT.

This sequence joins TRBV9 and TRBJ2-3; possible D gene TRBD1, 6 bases. This CDR3 region has 16 residues. The V and J ends lost 0 bases and 0 bases respectively, with 11 bases between them. CDR1 is SGDLS, CDR2 YYNGEE, per germline. The CDR3 bases are TGTGCCAGCAGCGTAGACAGGGACCGAAGCACAGATACGCAGTATTTT. This sequence encodes CASSVDRDRSTDTQYF.

This sequence joins TRBV29-1 and TRBJ1-1, with TRBD1 identical over 8 bases. The V gene end was trimmed by 7 bases and the J gene end by 0 bases; junction bases not matched to a gene: 7. Germline V CDR1 and CDR2: SQVTM, ANQGSEA. The CDR3 length is 14 residues. CDR3 loop: CSAHRGVMNTEAFF. The DNA for the CDR3 is TGCAGCGCTCACAGGGGGGTAATGAACACTGAAGCTTTCTTT.

The chain joins TRBV19 to TRBJ2-7; 8 bases are a match to TRBD1. The CDR3 sequence is 14 residues long. Germline CDR1 is LNHDA and CDR2 is SQIVND (reference sequence). The junction had 6 bases not matched to a gene; V was cut back by 6 bases and J by 2 bases. Written as DNA, the CDR3 is TGTGCCAGTAGGACTAGACAGGGGCCCTACGAGCAGTACTTC. It translates to CASRTRQGPYEQYF.